The next 6 T cell receptor beta chains were all read from a single sample in a study of T cells in Graves' hyperthyroidism and ophthalmopathy. TCR beta CDR3 regions were amplified from RNA transcripts. Primed by the HTBI set, a first-round RT-PCR was run on the TCR CDR3. TCRdb used MiXCR to reprocess the multiplex PCR reads, holding one entry per CDR3 protein. Seen here are approximately 640,000 distinct CDR3 sequences, less than 45% observed once, and the top ten hold approximately 6.8%. Input material: peripheral blood or thyroid tissue (not recorded which). The receptors here all came from an adult man with Graves' disease, either hyperthyroidism or ophthalmopathy (not recorded which).

The chain combines TRBV2 with TRBJ1-3; 7 nucleotides match TRBD1. The CDR3 is made up of 13 amino acids. V trimming: 8 bases; J trimming: 8 bases; junction bases outside the gene matches: 9. The V gene's germline CDR1 is SNHLY and CDR2 FYNNEI. CDR3 in amino acids: CASEPTGDHTIYF. The CDR3 DNA follows: TGTGCCAGCGAGCCAACAGGGGACCACACCATATATTTT.

This clonotype was detected ten times or more. This rearrangement joins TRBV10-3 to TRBJ1-4; 9 bases map to TRBD1. Germline assignment: CDR1 ENHRY and CDR2 SYGVKD. V lost 6 bases, J lost 6 bases, and 8 bases stayed unmatched. This CDR3 spans 15 amino acids. CDR3 region: CAIRNPGQGDEKLFF. The CDR3 bases are TGTGCCATCAGGAACCCGGGACAGGGAGATGAAAAACTGTTTTTT.

The chain is built from TRBV7-9 and TRBJ2-7; 8 nucleotides align to TRBD1. The CDR3 extends over 15 amino acids. Unmatched junction bases numbered 10, after V lost 5 bases and J lost 4 bases. Germline loops: CDR1 SEHNR, CDR2 FQNEAQ (reference sequence). CDR3 nucleotide sequence: TGTGCCAGCAGCGTGTCCCAGGGGGCGAATTACGAGCAGTACTTC. It encodes CASSVSQGANYEQYF.

The chain carries TRBV29-1 and TRBJ1-1, with a tentative D call TRBD1 (6 bases). Per the germline V gene, CDR1 is SQVTM and CDR2 is ANQGSEA. V lost 5 bases and J lost 9, with 10 bases in between. The CDR3 is made up of 10 amino acids. The CDR3 region has the DNA TGCAGCGTTTGGACAGACAAAGCTTTCTTT. It codes for CSVWTDKAFF. The complete variable domain, with remaining parts taken from reference TRBV29-1 and TRBJ1-1, reads SAVISQKPSRDICQRGTSLTIQCQVDSQVTMMFWYRQQPGQSLTLIATANQGSEATYESGFVIDKFPISRPNLTFSTLTVSNMSPEDSSIYLCSVWTDKAFFGQGTRLTVV.

This clonotype was counted at least ten times. The V and J genes are TRBV19 and TRBJ1-4, with 8 positions matching TRBD1. The germline CDR1 and CDR2 sequences are LNHDA and SQIVND (reference sequence). The CDR3 is 13 amino acids. With 5 bases clipped from V and 7 bases from J, the junction kept 3 bases outside the gene matches. The CDR3 sequence: CASSGQGGEKLFF. The CDR3 coding sequence is TGTGCCAGTAGTGGACAGGGAGGTGAAAAACTGTTTTTT.

This chain uses TRBV20-1 with TRBJ2-7, with D possibly being TRBD1 (6 bases). This CDR3 region has 15 residues. Per the germline V gene, CDR1 is DFQATT and CDR2 is SNEGSKA (reference sequence). V dropped 0 bases and J dropped 4 bases, with 16 bases sitting between them. The CDR3 region is CSARDFTGQGYEQYF. CDR3 sequence (DNA): TGCAGTGCTAGAGATTTCACAGGCCAGGGGTACGAGCAGTACTTC.